This T cell receptor (beta chain) is from a study of shared clonotypes between healthy human individuals. Data came from immunoSEQ multiplex PCR; TCRdb stores just in-frame clones and leaves some out. The table has roughly 2.2 million clones, more than 80% seen once; the top ten hold about 0.39%. This CDR3 has 14 amino acids. Germline V gene lookup returns CDR1 MDHEN and CDR2 SYDVKM. Trimming removed 2 bases from V and 4 bases from J; junction bases left unmatched: 4. To note about this clone: Additional DNA sequences in this sample encode the identical CDR3.

Sequenced sample: naive CD4+ T cells from PBMCs. Subset defined: CD45RA+ positively selected. The V gene is TRBV28, the J gene TRBJ2-7; 8 nucleotides match TRBD2. This receptor was obtained from a man between 18 and 29 years old in good health. Some clones in this sample may be carry-over from other donors' samples. Here the CDR3 DNA reads TGTGCCAGCAGTTTAGGCGGGAGGTCGTACGAGCAGTACTTC. Protein sequence: CASSLGGRSYEQYF.